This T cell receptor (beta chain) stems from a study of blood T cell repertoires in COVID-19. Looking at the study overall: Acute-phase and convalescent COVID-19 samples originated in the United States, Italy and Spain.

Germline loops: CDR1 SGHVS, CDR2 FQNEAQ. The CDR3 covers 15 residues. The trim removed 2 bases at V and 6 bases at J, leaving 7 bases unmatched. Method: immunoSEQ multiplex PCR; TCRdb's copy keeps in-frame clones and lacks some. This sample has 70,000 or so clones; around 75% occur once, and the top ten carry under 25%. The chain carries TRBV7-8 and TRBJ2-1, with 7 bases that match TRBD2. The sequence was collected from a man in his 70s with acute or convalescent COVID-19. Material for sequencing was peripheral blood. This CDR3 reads CASSLRTSERNEQFF. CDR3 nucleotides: TGTGCCAGCAGCTTAAGAACTAGCGAGCGCAATGAGCAGTTCTTC.